The present TCR beta chain was sequenced within a study of long-term antiretroviral therapy in people with HIV. Study results and limitations: Every time point showed a repertoire led by clones expanded before ART.

V gave up 2 bases and J gave up 3 bases; unmatched junction bases: 4. Germline assignment: CDR1 SGHAT and CDR2 FQDESV (reference sequence). The CDR3 is made up of 17 amino acids. Assay version v3.0 of immunoSEQ was used, and it was run at survey level. It was roughly 35,000-50,000 T-cell genomes per sample that sequencing targeted. The repertoire was sequenced with immunoSEQ multiplex PCR; TCRdb's copy has only in-frame clones and lacks some. This table has around 23,000 clones, approximately 80% appearing once. Note on this clone: Its antigen is undetermined.

In each sample, about 0.95-11 million cryopreserved PBMC were present before DNA extraction. This sequence was found in a man between 35 and 55 years old with HIV. The chain joins TRBV11-1 to TRBJ2-3; TRBD2 matches at 14 bases. The starting material was unsorted PBMCs, obtained 0.5 years before starting antiretroviral therapy. The CDR3 spells CASSLSGLAGDTDTQYF. Written as DNA, the CDR3 is TGTGCCAGCAGCTTATCGGGACTAGCGGGGGATACAGATACGCAGTATTTT.